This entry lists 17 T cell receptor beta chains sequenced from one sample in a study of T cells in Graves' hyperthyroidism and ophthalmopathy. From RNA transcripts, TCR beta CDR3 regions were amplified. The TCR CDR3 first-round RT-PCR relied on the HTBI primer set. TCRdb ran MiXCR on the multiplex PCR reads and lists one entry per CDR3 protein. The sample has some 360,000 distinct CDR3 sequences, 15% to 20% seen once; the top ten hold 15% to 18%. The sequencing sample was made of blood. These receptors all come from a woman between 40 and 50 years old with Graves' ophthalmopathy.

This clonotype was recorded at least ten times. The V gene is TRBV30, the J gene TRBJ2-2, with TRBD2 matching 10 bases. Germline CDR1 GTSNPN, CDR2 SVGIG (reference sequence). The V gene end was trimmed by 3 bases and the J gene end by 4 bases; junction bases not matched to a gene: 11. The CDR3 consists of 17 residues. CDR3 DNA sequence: TGTGCCTGGAGACCTCCGGGACTAGCGACGATCACCGGGGAGCTGTTTTTT. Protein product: CAWRPPGLATITGELFF.

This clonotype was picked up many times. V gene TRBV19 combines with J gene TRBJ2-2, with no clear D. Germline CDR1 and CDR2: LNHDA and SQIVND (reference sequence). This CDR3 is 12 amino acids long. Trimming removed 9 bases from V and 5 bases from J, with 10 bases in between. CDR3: CASHTATGELFF. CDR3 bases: TGTGCCAGCCATACAGCTACCGGGGAGCTGTTTTTT.

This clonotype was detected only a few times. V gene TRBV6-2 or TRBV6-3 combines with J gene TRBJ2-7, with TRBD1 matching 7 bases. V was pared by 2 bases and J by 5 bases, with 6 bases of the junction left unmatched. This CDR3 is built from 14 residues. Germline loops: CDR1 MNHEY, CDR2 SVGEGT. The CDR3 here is CASSYPGQNDEQYF. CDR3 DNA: TGTGCCAGCAGTTACCCGGGACAGAACGACGAGCAGTACTTC.

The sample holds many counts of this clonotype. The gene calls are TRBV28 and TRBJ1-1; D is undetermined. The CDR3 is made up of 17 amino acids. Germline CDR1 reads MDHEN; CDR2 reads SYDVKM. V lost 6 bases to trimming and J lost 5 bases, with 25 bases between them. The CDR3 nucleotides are TGTGCCAGCAGCCCTATTAGCCTTGGAATCTTTGGGACTGAAGCTTTCTTT. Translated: CASSPISLGIFGTEAFF.

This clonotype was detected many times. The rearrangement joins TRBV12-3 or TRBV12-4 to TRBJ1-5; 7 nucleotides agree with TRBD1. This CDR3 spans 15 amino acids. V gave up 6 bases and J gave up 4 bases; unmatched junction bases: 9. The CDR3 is CASSLAGGENQPQHF. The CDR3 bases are TGTGCCAGCAGCCTGGCAGGGGGTGAGAATCAGCCCCAGCATTTT.

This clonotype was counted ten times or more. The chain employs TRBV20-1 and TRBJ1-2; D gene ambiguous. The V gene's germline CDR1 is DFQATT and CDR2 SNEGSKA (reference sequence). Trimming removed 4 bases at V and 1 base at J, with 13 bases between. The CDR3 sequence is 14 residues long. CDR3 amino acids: CSANGRFGNYGYTF. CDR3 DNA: TGCAGTGCTAACGGGCGATTTGGTAACTATGGCTACACCTTC.

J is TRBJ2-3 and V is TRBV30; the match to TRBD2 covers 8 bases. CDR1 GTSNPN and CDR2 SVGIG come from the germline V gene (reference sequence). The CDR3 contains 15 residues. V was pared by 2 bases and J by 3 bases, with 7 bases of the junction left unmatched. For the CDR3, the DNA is TGTGCCTGGAGTATGGGCGGGAGGAAGACAGATACGCAGTATTTT. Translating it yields CAWSMGGRKTDTQYF.

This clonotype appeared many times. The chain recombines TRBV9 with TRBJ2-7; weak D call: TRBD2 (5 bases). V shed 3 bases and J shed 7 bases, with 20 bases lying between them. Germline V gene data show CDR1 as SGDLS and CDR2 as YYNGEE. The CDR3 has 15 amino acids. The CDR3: CASSAPSRNRREQYF. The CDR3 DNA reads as TGTGCCAGCAGCGCCCCGTCCCGCAATCGGAGGGAGCAGTACTTC.

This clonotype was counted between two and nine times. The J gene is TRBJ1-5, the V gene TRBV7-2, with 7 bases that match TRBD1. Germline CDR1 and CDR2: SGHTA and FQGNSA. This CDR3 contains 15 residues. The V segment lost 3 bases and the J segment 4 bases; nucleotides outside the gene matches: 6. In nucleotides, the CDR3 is TGTGCCAGCAGCTTGACAGGGCTCCCTAATCAGCCCCAGCATTTT. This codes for CASSLTGLPNQPQHF.

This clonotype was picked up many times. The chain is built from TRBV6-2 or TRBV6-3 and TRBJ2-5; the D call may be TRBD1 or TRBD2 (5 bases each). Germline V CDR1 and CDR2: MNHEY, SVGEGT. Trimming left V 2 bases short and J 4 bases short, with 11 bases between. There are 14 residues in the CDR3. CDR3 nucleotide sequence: TGTGCCAGCAGTTACAGGGGAGTCCCAGAGACCCAGTACTTC. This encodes CASSYRGVPETQYF.

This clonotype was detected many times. The DNA of the CDR3 is TGCGCCAGCAGCCAAGGAGACGGGCGGGGCGAGCAGTACTTC. Its translation: CASSQGDGRGEQYF. The chain recombines TRBV4-3 with TRBJ2-7; D perhaps matches TRBD2 (6 bases). Germline values: CDR1 LGHNA, CDR2 YSLEER. V was shortened by 1 base and J by 6 bases, with 13 bases between the two germline ends. The CDR3 loop spans 14 amino acids.

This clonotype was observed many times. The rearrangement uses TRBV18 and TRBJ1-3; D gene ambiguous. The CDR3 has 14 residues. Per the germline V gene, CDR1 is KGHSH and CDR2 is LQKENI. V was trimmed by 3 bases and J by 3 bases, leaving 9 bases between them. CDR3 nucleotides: TGTGCCAGCTCACCGGTTCGGGGTGGAAACACCATATATTTT. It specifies CASSPVRGGNTIYF.

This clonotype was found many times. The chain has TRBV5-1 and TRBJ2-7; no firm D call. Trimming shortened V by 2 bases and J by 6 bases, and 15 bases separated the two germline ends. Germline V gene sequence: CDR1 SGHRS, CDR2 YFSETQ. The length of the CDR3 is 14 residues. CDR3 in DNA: TGCGCCAGCAGCTTCGAGAAGTCCGGTCGCGAGCAGTACTTC. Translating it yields CASSFEKSGREQYF. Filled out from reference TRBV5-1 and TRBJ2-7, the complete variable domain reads KAGVTQTPRYLIKTRGQQVTLSCSPISGHRSVSWYQQTPGQGLQFLFEYFSETQRNKGNFPGRFSGRQFSNSRSEMNVSTLELGDSALYLCASSFEKSGREQYFGPGTRLTVT.

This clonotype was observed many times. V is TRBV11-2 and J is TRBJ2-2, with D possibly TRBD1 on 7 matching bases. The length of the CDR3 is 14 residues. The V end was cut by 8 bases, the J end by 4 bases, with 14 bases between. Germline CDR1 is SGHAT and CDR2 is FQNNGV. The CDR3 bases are TGTGCCAGCGCCGGGCAGGGGGGCACCGGGGAGCTGTTTTTT. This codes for CASAGQGGTGELFF.

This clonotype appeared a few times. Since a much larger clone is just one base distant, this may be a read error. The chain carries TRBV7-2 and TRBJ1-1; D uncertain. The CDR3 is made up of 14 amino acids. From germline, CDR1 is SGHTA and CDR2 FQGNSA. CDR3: CASGLVLQNTEAFF. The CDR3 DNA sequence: TGTGCCAGCGGCTTAGTTCTCCAGAACACTGAAGCTTTCTTT.

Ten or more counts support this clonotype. In DNA form, the CDR3 reads TGCAGTGCTAGAGAATGGCAGGCATCTAACAATGAGCAGTTCTTC. Translation gives CSAREWQASNNEQFF. The rearrangement joins TRBV20-1 to TRBJ2-1; no clear D gene. Germline V gene lookup returns CDR1 DFQATT and CDR2 SNEGSKA (reference sequence). The CDR3 has 15 residues. V lost 0 bases and J lost 5, with 14 bases in between.

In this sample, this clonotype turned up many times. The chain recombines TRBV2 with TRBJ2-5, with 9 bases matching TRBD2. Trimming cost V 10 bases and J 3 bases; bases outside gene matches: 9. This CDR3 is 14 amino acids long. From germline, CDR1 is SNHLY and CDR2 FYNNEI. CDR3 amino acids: CAIRTSEFEETQYF. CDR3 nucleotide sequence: TGTGCCATCCGGACTAGCGAGTTCGAAGAGACCCAGTACTTC.